This T cell receptor beta chain was retrieved from a study of memory CD4+ T cells and cytomegalovirus serostatus. The sort gate was single viable CD3+CD4+CD8-CD45RO+ cells for memory CD4+ T cells. This clone is a singleton in its sample. Method: immunoSEQ multiplex PCR; TCRdb's copy keeps in-frame clones and lacks some. The sample lists approximately 53,000 clones, 82% seen once, with about 0.6% in the top ten. V shed 3 bases and J shed 1 base, with 15 bases lying between them. CDR1 is MDHEN and CDR2 is SYDVKM in the germline V gene. There are 16 residues in the CDR3. This sequence originates from an adult in good health and CMV-seronegative. The material sequenced was memory CD4+ T cells from blood. The chain joins TRBV28 to TRBJ1-2; maybe TRBD1 (5 bases). This chain's CDR3 is CASSLLPTALNYGYTF. The DNA for the CDR3 is TGTGCCAGCAGTTTGCTACCGACAGCCCTTAACTATGGCTACACCTTC.